This T cell receptor beta chain was recovered during a study of blood T cell repertoires in COVID-19. The participants were between roughly 18 and 100 years old and came from 24 US areas. CDR3 length: 14 residues. Trimming took 4 bases from V and 8 from J, leaving 15 bases between them. Germline loops: CDR1 SGHRS, CDR2 YFSETQ. Libraries were prepared by immunoSEQ multiplex PCR; TCRdb keeps only in-frame clonotypes and omits some of them. Here the sample spans about 250,000 clones, around 81% being singletons. This sequence originates from a man in his fifties or sixties who had recovered from COVID-19. Sequences were obtained from PBMCs or T cells enriched from blood (not recorded which). The chain links TRBV5-1 to TRBJ1-4; tentatively, D is TRBD1 (6 bases). CDR3 nucleotides: TGCGCCAGCAGCCAACAGGGCTTTGGAGAAAAACTGTTTTTT. Its translation is CASSQQGFGEKLFF. Drawing the rest from reference TRBV5-1 and TRBJ1-4, the complete variable domain is KAGVTQTPRYLIKTRGQQVTLSCSPISGHRSVSWYQQTPGQGLQFLFEYFSETQRNKGNFPGRFSGRQFSNSRSEMNVSTLELGDSALYLCASSQQGFGEKLFFGSGTQLSVL.